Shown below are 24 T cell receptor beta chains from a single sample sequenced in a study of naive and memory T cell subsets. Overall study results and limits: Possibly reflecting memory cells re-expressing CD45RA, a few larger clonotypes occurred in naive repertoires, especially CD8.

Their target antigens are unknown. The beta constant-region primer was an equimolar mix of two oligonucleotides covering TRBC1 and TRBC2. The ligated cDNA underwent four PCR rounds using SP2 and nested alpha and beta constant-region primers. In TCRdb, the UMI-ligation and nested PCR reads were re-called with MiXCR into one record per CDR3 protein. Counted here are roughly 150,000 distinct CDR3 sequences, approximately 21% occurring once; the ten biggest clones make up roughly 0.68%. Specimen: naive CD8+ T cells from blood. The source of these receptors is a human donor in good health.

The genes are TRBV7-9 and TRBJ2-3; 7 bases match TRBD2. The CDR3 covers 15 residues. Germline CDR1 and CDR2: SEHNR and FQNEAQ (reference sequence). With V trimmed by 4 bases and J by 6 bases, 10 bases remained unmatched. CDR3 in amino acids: CASSSPSAGVDTQYF. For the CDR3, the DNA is TGTGCCAGCAGCTCACCTAGCGCGGGAGTTGATACGCAGTATTTT.

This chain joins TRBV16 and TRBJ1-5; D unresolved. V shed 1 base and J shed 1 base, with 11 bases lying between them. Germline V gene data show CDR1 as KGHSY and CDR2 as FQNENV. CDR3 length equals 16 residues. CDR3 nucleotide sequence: TGTGCCAGCAGCCAATTCGGTGACACCAGCAATCAGCCCCAGCATTTT. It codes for CASSQFGDTSNQPQHF.

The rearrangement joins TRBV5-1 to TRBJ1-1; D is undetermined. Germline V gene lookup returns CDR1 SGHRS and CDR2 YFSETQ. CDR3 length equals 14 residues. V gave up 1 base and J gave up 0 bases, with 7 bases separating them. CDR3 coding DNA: TGCGCCAGCAGCTTGCGCAGGCTGAACACTGAAGCTTTCTTT. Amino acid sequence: CASSLRRLNTEAFF.

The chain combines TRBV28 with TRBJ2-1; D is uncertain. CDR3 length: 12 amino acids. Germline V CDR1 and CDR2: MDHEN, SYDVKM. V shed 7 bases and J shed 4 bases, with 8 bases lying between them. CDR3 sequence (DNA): TGTGCCAGCAATTGGGGATACAATGAGCAGTTCTTC. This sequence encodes CASNWGYNEQFF.

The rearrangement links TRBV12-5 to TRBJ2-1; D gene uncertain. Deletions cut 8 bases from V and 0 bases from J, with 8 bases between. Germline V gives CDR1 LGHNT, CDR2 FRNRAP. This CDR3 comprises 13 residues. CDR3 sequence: CASLPSSYNEQFF. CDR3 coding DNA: TGTGCTAGTCTCCCGAGCTCCTACAATGAGCAGTTCTTC.

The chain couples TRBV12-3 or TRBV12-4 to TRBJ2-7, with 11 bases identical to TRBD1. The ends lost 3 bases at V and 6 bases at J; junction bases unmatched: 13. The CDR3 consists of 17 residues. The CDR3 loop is CASSFPGQGALISEQYF. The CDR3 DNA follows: TGTGCCAGCAGTTTCCCCGGACAGGGGGCTTTAATTTCCGAGCAGTACTTC.

CDR3 loop: CASSSTSENTEAFF. The CDR3 coding sequence is TGTGCCAGCAGTTCCACCTCAGAGAACACTGAAGCTTTCTTT. The chain has TRBV12-3 or TRBV12-4 and TRBJ1-1; no firm D call. With 4 bases removed from V and 1 base from J, the gap between germline ends came to 10 bases. This CDR3 region has 14 residues.

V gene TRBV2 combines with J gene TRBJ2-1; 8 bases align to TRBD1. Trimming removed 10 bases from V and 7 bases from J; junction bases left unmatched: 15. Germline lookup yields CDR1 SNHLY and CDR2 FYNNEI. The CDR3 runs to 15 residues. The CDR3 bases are TGTGCCACCCCCGCGGACAGGGAAATATGGAATGAGCAGTTCTTC. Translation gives CATPADREIWNEQFF.

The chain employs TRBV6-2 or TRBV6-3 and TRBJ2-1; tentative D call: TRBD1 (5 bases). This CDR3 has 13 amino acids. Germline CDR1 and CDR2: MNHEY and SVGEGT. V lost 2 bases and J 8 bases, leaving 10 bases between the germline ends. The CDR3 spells CASSYGQGHEQFF. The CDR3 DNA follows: TGTGCCAGCAGTTACGGGCAGGGCCATGAGCAGTTCTTC.

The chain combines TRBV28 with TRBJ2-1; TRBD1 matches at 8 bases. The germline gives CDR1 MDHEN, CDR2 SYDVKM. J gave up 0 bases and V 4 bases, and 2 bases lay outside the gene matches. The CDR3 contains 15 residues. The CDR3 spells CASSSGGSSYNEQFF. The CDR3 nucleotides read TGTGCCAGCAGTTCAGGGGGCAGCTCCTACAATGAGCAGTTCTTC.

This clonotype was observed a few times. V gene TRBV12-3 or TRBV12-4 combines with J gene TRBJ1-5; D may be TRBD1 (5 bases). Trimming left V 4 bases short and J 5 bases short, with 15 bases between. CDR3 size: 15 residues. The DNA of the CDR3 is TGTGCCAGCAGTTCGGCAGGGAGCGGCGATCAGCCCCAGCATTTT. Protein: CASSSAGSGDQPQHF.

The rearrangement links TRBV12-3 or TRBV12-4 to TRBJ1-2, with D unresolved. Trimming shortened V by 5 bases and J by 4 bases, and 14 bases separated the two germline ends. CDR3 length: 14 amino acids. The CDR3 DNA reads TGTGCCAGCAGTCCTACAACCGGGAGCTATGGCTACACCTTC. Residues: CASSPTTGSYGYTF.

The CDR3 is CASSVAGQETQYF. The DNA of the CDR3 is TGTGCCAGCAGCGTAGCGGGCCAAGAGACCCAGTACTTC. The chain employs TRBV27 and TRBJ2-5; 7 nucleotides agree with TRBD2. J was trimmed by 1 base and V by 6 bases; bases with no gene match: 2. This CDR3 is 13 amino acids long. Germline loops: CDR1 MNHEY, CDR2 SMNVEV (reference sequence).

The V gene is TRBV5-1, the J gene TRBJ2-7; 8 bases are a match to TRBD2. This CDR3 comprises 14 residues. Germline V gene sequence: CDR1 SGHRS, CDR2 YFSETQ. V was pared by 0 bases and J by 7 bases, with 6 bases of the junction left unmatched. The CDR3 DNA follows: TGCGCCAGCAGCTTGGAGCGGGAGTATGATGAGCAGTACTTC. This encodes CASSLEREYDEQYF. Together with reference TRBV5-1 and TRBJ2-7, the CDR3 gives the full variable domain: KAGVTQTPRYLIKTRGQQVTLSCSPISGHRSVSWYQQTPGQGLQFLFEYFSETQRNKGNFPGRFSGRQFSNSRSEMNVSTLELGDSALYLCASSLEREYDEQYFGPGTRLTVT.

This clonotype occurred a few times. The CDR3 region has the DNA TGTGCCAGCAGCTTAGAGGGGGGCGGGGAGCTGTTTTTT. This translates into CASSLEGGGELFF. The chain couples TRBV11-2 to TRBJ2-2, with D possibly TRBD2 on 6 matching bases. The CDR3 has 13 residues. The germline gives CDR1 SGHAT, CDR2 FQNNGV. V gave up 0 bases and J gave up 7 bases, with 6 bases separating them.

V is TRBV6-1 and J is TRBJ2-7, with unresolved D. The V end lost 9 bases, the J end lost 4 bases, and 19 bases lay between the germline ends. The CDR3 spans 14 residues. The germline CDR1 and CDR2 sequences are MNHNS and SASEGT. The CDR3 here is CASSPSRRPYEQYF. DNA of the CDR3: TGTGCCAGTTCTCCAAGCCGCAGGCCTTACGAGCAGTACTTC.

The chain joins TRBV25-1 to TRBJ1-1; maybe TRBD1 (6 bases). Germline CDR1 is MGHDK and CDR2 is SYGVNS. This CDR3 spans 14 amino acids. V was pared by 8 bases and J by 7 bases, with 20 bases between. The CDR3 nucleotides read TGTGCCAGCCGACGACAGGCGGGAGGAGGTGAAGCTTTCTTT. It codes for CASRRQAGGGEAFF.

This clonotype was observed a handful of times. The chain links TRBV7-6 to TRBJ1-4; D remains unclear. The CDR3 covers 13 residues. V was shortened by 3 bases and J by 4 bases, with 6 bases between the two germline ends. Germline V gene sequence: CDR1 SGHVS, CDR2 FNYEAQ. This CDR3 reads CASSFHDNEKLFF. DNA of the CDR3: TGTGCCAGCAGCTTTCACGATAATGAAAAACTGTTTTTT.

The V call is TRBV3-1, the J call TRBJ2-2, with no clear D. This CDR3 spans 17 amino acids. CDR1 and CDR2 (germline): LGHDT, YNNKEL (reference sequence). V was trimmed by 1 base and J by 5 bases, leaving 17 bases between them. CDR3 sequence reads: CASSQAGRSEATGELFF. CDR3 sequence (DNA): TGTGCCAGCAGCCAAGCCGGTCGGAGTGAGGCAACCGGGGAGCTGTTTTTT.

DNA of the CDR3: TGTGCCAGCGGACAGGACAATTCAGATACGCAGTATTTT. The encoded protein is CASGQDNSDTQYF. The chain is built from TRBV28 and TRBJ2-3; 7 nucleotides align to TRBD1. J lost 4 bases, V lost 8 bases, and 6 bases had no gene match. The CDR3 is 13 amino acids. The V gene's germline CDR1 is MDHEN and CDR2 SYDVKM.

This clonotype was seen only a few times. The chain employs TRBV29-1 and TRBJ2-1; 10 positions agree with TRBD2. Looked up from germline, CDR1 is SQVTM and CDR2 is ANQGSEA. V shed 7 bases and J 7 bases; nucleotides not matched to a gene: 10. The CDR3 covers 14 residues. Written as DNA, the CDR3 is TGCAGCGGTGAGAAGGGACTAGCGCCTAATGAGCAGTTCTTC. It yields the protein CSGEKGLAPNEQFF.

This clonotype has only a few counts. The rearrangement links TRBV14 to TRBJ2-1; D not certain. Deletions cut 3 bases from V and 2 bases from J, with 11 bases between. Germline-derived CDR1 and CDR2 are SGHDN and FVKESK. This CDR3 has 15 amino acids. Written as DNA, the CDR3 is TGTGCCAGCAGCCAGGCTACCGGGCCCTACAATGAGCAGTTCTTC. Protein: CASSQATGPYNEQFF. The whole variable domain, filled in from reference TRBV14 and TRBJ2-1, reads EAGVTQFPSHSVIEKGQTVTLRCDPISGHDNLYWYRRVMGKEIKFLLHFVKESKQDESGMPNNRFLAERTGGTYSTLKVQPAELEDSGVYFCASSQATGPYNEQFFGPGTRLTVL.

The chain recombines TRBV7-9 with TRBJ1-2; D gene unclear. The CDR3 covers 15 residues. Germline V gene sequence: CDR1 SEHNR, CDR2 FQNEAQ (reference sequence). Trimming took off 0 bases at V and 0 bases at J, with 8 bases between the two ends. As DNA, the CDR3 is TGTGCCAGCAGCTTAGCGCGGGTAGCTAACTATGGCTACACCTTC. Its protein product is CASSLARVANYGYTF.

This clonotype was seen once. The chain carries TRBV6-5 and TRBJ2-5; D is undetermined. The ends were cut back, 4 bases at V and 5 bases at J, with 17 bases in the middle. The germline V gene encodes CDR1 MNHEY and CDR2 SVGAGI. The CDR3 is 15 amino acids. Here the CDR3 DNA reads TGTGCCAGCAGTTCCTTCGGGTCGAGAAGGGAGACCCAGTACTTC. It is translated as CASSSFGSRRETQYF.